A single sample gave rise to the 22 T cell receptor beta chains below, sequenced in a study of CD8+CD57+ T cells in acquired aplastic anemia. The template used for profiling TCR beta VDJ and CDR3 was genomic DNA. TCRdb passed the reads through MiXCR, listing each CDR3 protein once. The sample lists around 180,000 distinct CDR3 sequences, 48% occurring once. Sequencing involved patients with CD8+CD57+ cell expansion previously shown by flow cytometry. Sequencing was carried out using sorted CD4+, CD8+, or CD8+CD57+ T cells (not recorded which) from PBMCs. Receptors originate from a human donor with aplastic anemia.

This clonotype came up many times. The chain carries TRBV5-1 and TRBJ2-5; a possible D gene is TRBD2 (6 bases). Trimming removed 4 bases at V and 2 bases at J, with 12 bases between. Germline values: CDR1 SGHRS, CDR2 YFSETQ. There are 14 residues in the CDR3. The CDR3 protein is CASSGGTSQETQYF. The CDR3 DNA reads as TGCGCCAGCAGCGGCGGGACTTCGCAAGAGACCCAGTACTTC.

The V call is TRBV15, the J call TRBJ1-4; D perhaps matches TRBD1 (6 bases). V was pared by 5 bases and J by 7 bases, with 17 bases between. This CDR3 spans 15 amino acids. CDR1 and CDR2 from the germline V gene are LNHNV and YYDKDF (reference sequence). The CDR3 DNA sequence: TGTGCCACCAGCTCGCGGACAGTCGAAGGTGAAAAACTGTTTTTT. Translation: CATSSRTVEGEKLFF.

This clonotype was counted many times. The chain is built from TRBV27 and TRBJ2-7; D is possibly TRBD1 (8 bases). V was cut by 11 bases and J by 6 bases, with 14 bases left in between. The germline gives CDR1 MNHEY, CDR2 SMNVEV (reference sequence). The CDR3 covers 11 residues. The CDR3 coding sequence is TGTGCCCACTACAGGGGGGGCGAGCAGTACTTC. Its protein is CAHYRGGEQYF.

The chain has TRBV25-1 and TRBJ1-2, with D possibly matching TRBD1 (5 bases). The CDR3 spans 16 residues. Trimming shortened V by 4 bases and J by 8 bases, and 23 bases separated the two germline ends. Germline CDR1 MGHDK, CDR2 SYGVNS. For the CDR3, the DNA is TGTGCCAGCAGTGGGGGCAAAGTGGCGGTCCCTCGGGGCTACACCTTC. It specifies CASSGGKVAVPRGYTF.

J is TRBJ2-7 and V is TRBV29-1; 9 bases are a match to TRBD1. The V segment lost 7 bases and the J segment 6 bases; nucleotides outside the gene matches: 13. This CDR3 comprises 14 residues. The germline CDR1 and CDR2 sequences are SQVTM and ANQGSEA. The DNA of the CDR3 is TGCAGCGCCCACAGGGGACAGGGAGGCCTCGAGCAGTACTTC. This translates into CSAHRGQGGLEQYF.

The chain recombines TRBV10-1 with TRBJ1-6; D unresolved. V lost 2 bases, J lost 7 bases, and 6 bases lay in between. This CDR3 spans 13 amino acids. The germline gives CDR1 WNHNN, CDR2 SYGVQD (reference sequence). CDR3 nucleotides: TGCGCCAGCAGTGAGATCCACAATTCACCCCTCCACTTT. Residues: CASSEIHNSPLHF.

The chain has TRBV10-1 and TRBJ2-7, with D unresolved. Per germline, CDR1 WNHNN and CDR2 SYGVQD (reference sequence). Deletions cut 4 bases from V and 7 bases from J, with 14 bases between. The CDR3 spans 13 residues. CDR3 bases: TGCGCCAGCAGTGGACTCTCCCGCAGGGAGCAGTACTTC. Protein: CASSGLSRREQYF.

This clonotype was observed a handful of times. The chain is built from TRBV7-9 and TRBJ1-2; no clear D. The CDR3 length is 11 residues. CDR1 and CDR2 (germline): SEHNR, FQNEAQ (reference sequence). The V end lost 2 bases, the J end lost 6 bases, and 4 bases lay between the germline ends. CDR3 nucleotides: TGTGCCAGCAGCTTAAGGGATGGCTACACCTTC. It yields the protein CASSLRDGYTF.

Written as DNA, the CDR3 is TGTGCCAGTAGTATCGGCAGGGGGATCACCGGGGAGCTGTTTTTT. Translating gives CASSIGRGITGELFF. The chain combines TRBV19 with TRBJ2-2; the match to TRBD1 covers 7 bases. CDR1 is LNHDA, CDR2 SQIVND, per germline (reference sequence). CDR3 length: 15 amino acids. With V trimmed by 3 bases and J by 4 bases, 5 bases remained unmatched.

The chain links TRBV10-3 to TRBJ2-1; D not certain. In germline, CDR1 is ENHRY, CDR2 SYGVKD. The CDR3 is 14 residues long. V was cut by 10 bases and J by 0 bases, with 13 bases left in between. CDR3 in DNA: TGTGCCACCGTTACGAAAAGCTCCTACAATGAGCAGTTCTTC. This gives the protein CATVTKSSYNEQFF.

This clonotype was observed a single time. This may stem from a read error, because a much larger clone lies one nucleotide away. The chain uses TRBV12-3 or TRBV12-4 and TRBJ1-2, with unresolved D. CDR3 length equals 14 residues. The CDR3 DNA follows: TGTACCAGCAGTTTATATTCGGGAAACTATGGCTACACCTTC. Protein product: CTSSLYSGNYGYTF.

This clonotype was observed a single time. The V call is TRBV7-9, the J call TRBJ1-1, with a weak D call TRBD1 (5 bases). Trimming stripped 5 bases from V and 7 bases from J, with 17 bases between. Germline V lookup: CDR1 SEHNR, CDR2 FQNEAQ (reference sequence). This CDR3 contains 14 residues. CDR3 protein: CASSQGEPRDEAFF. The CDR3 nucleotides read TGTGCCAGCAGCCAAGGGGAACCGAGAGATGAAGCTTTCTTT.

This clonotype was counted a few times. This chain joins TRBV30 and TRBJ2-7; D unclear. Germline CDR1 is GTSNPN and CDR2 is SVGIG (reference sequence). The CDR3 spans 13 residues. V was cut by 3 bases and J by 4 bases, with 13 bases left in between. CDR3 nucleotide sequence: TGTGCCTGGAGGAAGCAGGTCTTATACGAGCAGTACTTC. The encoded protein is CAWRKQVLYEQYF.

This clonotype turned up a few times. The chain couples TRBV19 to TRBJ1-2; D not resolved. Germline V gives CDR1 LNHDA, CDR2 SQIVND (reference sequence). This CDR3 is built from 13 residues. V was shortened by 4 bases and J by 0 bases, with 6 bases between the two germline ends. The CDR3 spells CASSSGANYGYTF. CDR3 coding DNA: TGTGCCAGTAGTAGTGGAGCTAACTATGGCTACACCTTC.

The chain has TRBV11-3 and TRBJ1-3; 8 bases line up with TRBD1. V gave up 3 bases and J gave up 4 bases; unmatched junction bases: 5. This CDR3 spans 15 amino acids. The germline V gene has CDR1 SGHNT and CDR2 YENEEA. This chain's CDR3 is CASSLEGTGGNTIYF. DNA of the CDR3: TGTGCCAGCAGCTTGGAAGGGACAGGAGGAAACACCATATATTTT.

This clonotype has more than one count but fewer than ten. The chain has TRBV25-1 and TRBJ2-2, with D perhaps assigned TRBD1 or TRBD2 (5 bases each). Trimming pared 11 bases from V and 0 bases from J, leaving 19 bases between. The germline CDR1 and CDR2 sequences are MGHDK and SYGVNS. The CDR3 runs to 16 residues. Here the CDR3 reads CAWRRPGTANTGELFF. The CDR3 DNA is TGTGCCTGGAGGCGTCCGGGGACGGCGAACACCGGGGAGCTGTTTTTT.

The CDR3 loop is CASNSWEDEQYF. CDR3 coding DNA: TGTGCCAGCAATAGCTGGGAGGACGAGCAGTACTTC. V gene TRBV7-8 combines with J gene TRBJ2-7, with D perhaps matching TRBD2 (6 bases). The CDR3 consists of 12 residues. Deletions cut 7 bases from V and 5 bases from J, with 12 bases between. The V gene's germline CDR1 is SGHVS and CDR2 FQNEAQ.

Notes on this clonotype: An end of the junction differs from the germline gene, which may be a read error. The rearrangement uses TRBV7-7 and TRBJ2-1; no definite D call. Germline V gene data show CDR1 as SSHAT and CDR2 as FNYEAQ (reference sequence). This CDR3 comprises 13 residues. This CDR3 reads CASSLGAYDEQFF. The DNA for the CDR3 is TGTGCTAGCAGCTTAGGAGCCTACGATGAGCAGTTCTTC.

The rearrangement joins TRBV20-1 to TRBJ1-1; D is perhaps TRBD1 (6 bases). V was clipped by 6 bases and J by 11 bases, with 13 bases between them. The germline gives CDR1 DFQATT, CDR2 SNEGSKA (reference sequence). CDR3 size: 10 residues. CDR3 region: CSAGQRVAFF. In DNA, the CDR3 is TGCAGTGCCGGACAGAGGGTGGCTTTCTTT.

This clonotype occurred many times. The rearrangement links TRBV15 to TRBJ2-3; tentative D call: TRBD2 (7 bases). The length of the CDR3 is 15 residues. From germline, CDR1 is LNHNV and CDR2 YYDKDF (reference sequence). Trimming stripped 4 bases from V and 4 bases from J, with 15 bases between. The CDR3 loop reads CATSTRGGPADTQYF. In DNA form, the CDR3 reads TGTGCCACCAGCACGAGGGGGGGCCCCGCAGATACGCAGTATTTT.

This clonotype came up many times. The chain's CDR3 is CASSRQGAGTEAFF. CDR3 sequence (DNA): TGTGCCAGCAGTCGACAGGGGGCAGGCACTGAAGCTTTCTTT. The V and J genes are TRBV2 and TRBJ1-1; 10 nucleotides align to TRBD1. J was trimmed by 4 bases and V by 5 bases; bases with no gene match: 4. The germline CDR1 and CDR2 sequences are SNHLY and FYNNEI. The CDR3 is 14 residues long.

The gene calls are TRBV19 and TRBJ2-3; D is tentatively TRBD1 or TRBD2 (6 bases each). Germline values: CDR1 LNHDA, CDR2 SQIVND (reference sequence). The ends were cut back, 3 bases at V and 0 bases at J, with 10 bases in the middle. The CDR3 loop spans 15 amino acids. In DNA form, the CDR3 reads TGTGCCAGTAGTATTCGAGGGGGGAGCACAGATACGCAGTATTTT. Translated: CASSIRGGSTDTQYF.